This T cell receptor (beta chain) was documented in a study of T-cell reconstitution after alpha-beta-depleted transplantation in children. Notes on the study in general: After one year, T-cell counts and TCRbeta diversity mostly came from new T cells. Certain patients had high TCRbeta diversity at day 60, and it came from recipient T cells and thymic progenitors that survived. The study reportedly traced alpha-beta T cells about two months after transplant to several hundred expanded graft clones.

Remarks on this clonotype: What it binds is unknown.

Looked up from germline, CDR1 is SGHRS and CDR2 is YFSETQ. Trimming pared 4 bases from V and 5 bases from J, leaving 13 bases between. The CDR3 extends over 14 amino acids. Preparing the TCRbeta library involved the use of unique molecular identifiers. TCRdb redid the calling of the PCR reads with MiXCR, one entry per CDR3 protein. The table has around 300,000 distinct CDR3 sequences, 10% seen once. This chain links TRBV5-1 with TRBJ2-4; TRBD1 is a possible D gene (6 bases). The source of this sequence is a boy younger than two with acute myeloid leukemia, due to receive a stem cell transplant. Sequenced here: PBMCs, sampled before TCRalphabeta/CD19-depleted stem cell transplant. This CDR3 is CASSAGQNENIQYF. In DNA form, the CDR3 reads TGCGCCAGCAGCGCTGGACAGAATGAAAACATTCAGTACTTC.